Each of the 4 T cell receptor beta chains below was sequenced from the same sample in a study of shared clonotypes between healthy human individuals. Produced via immunoSEQ multiplex PCR; TCRdb's table is partial and in-frame only. The profile shows some 740,000 clones, about 92% of them singletons. Naive CD8 populations comprised CD45RO-negative cells positively selected for CCR7, excluding terminally differentiated effector memory CD45RA+ cells. Sequencing was done on a sample of naive CD8+ T cells sorted from blood. The receptor source for this set is a man in his thirties or forties in good health.

The rearrangement links TRBV11-2 to TRBJ2-7, with 11 bases identical to TRBD1. Trimming at V came to 4 bases and at J to 7 bases, leaving 6 bases not matched to a gene. This CDR3 has 14 residues. Germline V gene sequence: CDR1 SGHAT, CDR2 FQNNGV. CDR3 residues: CASSYGQGAWEQYF. The CDR3 bases are TGTGCCAGCAGCTATGGACAGGGGGCCTGGGAGCAGTACTTC.

The chain links TRBV4-1 to TRBJ1-1; no reliable D call. The CDR3 consists of 14 residues. Germline V CDR1 and CDR2: MGHRA, YSYEKL. V was clipped by 3 bases and J by 0 bases, with 8 bases between them. For the CDR3, the DNA is TGCGCCAGCAGCCATGCTGGGATGAACACTGAAGCTTTCTTT. This codes for CASSHAGMNTEAFF.

CDR3 nucleotide sequence: TGTGCCAGCAGGTTTGGGGGGAGACAGCCCCAGCATTTT. The encoded protein is CASRFGGRQPQHF. This chain connects TRBV5-8 to TRBJ1-5; a weak D match, TRBD1 (5 bases). The CDR3 runs to 13 residues. Germline V gene lookup returns CDR1 SGHTS and CDR2 YDEGEE. V was cut by 5 bases and J by 7 bases, with 13 bases left in between.

V usage is TRBV2 and J usage is TRBJ2-7; no clear D. Trimming left V 6 bases short and J 3 bases short, with 12 bases between. The germline gives CDR1 SNHLY, CDR2 FYNNEI. The CDR3 has 13 amino acids. The CDR3 sequence: CASRFQDGYEQYF. The CDR3 DNA reads as TGTGCCAGCAGATTTCAGGACGGCTACGAGCAGTACTTC.